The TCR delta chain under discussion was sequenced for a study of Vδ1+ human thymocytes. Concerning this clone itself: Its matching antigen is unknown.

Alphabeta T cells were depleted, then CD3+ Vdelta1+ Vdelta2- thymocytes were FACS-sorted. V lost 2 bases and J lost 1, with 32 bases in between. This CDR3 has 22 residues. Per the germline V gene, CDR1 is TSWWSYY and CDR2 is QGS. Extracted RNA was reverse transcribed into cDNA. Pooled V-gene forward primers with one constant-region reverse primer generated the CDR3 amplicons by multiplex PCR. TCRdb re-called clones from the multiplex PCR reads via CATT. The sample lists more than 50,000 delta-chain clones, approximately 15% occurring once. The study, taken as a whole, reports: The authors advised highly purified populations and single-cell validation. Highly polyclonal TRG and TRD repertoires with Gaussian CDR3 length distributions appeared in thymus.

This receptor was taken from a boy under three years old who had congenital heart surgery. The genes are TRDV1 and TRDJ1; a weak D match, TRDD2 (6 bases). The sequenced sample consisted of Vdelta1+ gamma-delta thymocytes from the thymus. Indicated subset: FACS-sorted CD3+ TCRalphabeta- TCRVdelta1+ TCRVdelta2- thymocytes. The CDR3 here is CALGEKRLPLPYCDPGTDKLIF. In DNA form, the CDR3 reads TGTGCTCTTGGGGAAAAACGCCTTCCCCTCCCGTACTGTGACCCGGGCACCGATAAACTCATCTTT.